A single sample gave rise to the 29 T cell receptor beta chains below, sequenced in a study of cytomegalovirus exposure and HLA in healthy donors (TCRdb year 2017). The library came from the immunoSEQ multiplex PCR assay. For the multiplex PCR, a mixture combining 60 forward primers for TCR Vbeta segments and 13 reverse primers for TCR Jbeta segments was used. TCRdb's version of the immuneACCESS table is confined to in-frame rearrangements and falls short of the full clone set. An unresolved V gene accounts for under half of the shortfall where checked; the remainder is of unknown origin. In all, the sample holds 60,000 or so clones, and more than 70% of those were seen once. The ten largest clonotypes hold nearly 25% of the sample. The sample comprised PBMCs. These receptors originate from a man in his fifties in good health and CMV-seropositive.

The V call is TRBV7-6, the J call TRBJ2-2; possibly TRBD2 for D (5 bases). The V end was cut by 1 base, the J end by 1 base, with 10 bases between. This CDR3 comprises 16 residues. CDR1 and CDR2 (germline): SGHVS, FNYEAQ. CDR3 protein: CASSLGSSLNTGELFF. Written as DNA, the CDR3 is TGTGCCAGCAGCTTAGGGTCTAGCCTGAACACCGGGGAGCTGTTTTTT.

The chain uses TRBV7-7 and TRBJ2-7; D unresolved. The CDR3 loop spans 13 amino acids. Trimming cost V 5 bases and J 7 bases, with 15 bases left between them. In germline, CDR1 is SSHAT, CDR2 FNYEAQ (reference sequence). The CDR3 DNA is TGTGCCAGCAGCCCCGGTGAGGCGAGTGAGCAGTACTTC. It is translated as CASSPGEASEQYF.

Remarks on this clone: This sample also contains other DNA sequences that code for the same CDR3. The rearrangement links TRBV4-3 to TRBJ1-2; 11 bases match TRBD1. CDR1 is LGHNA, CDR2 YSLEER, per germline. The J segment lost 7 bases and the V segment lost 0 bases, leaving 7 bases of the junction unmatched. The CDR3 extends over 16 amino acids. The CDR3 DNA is TGCGCCAGCAGCCAAGACGTTCGGACAGGGGGCTTTGGCTACACCTTC. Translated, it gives CASSQDVRTGGFGYTF.

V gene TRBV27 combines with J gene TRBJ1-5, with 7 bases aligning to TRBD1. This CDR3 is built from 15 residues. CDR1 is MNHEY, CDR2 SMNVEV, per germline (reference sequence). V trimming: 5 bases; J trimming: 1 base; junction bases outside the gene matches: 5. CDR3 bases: TGTGCCAGCAGTCTTAAGACAGGGAGCAATCAGCCCCAGCATTTT. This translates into CASSLKTGSNQPQHF.

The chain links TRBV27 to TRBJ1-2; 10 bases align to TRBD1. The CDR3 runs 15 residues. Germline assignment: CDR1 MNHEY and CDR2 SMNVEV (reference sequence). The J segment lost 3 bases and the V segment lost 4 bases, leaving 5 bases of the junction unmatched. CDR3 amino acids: CASSSRQGADYGYTF. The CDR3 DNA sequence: TGTGCCAGCAGTTCCCGACAGGGGGCCGACTATGGCTACACCTTC.

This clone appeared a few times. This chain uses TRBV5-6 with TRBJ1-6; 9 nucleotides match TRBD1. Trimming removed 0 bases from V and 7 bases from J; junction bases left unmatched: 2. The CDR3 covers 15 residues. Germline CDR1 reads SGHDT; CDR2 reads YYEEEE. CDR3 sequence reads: CASSLEGTGNSPLHF. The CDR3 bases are TGTGCCAGCAGCTTGGAGGGGACAGGGAATTCACCCCTCCACTTT.

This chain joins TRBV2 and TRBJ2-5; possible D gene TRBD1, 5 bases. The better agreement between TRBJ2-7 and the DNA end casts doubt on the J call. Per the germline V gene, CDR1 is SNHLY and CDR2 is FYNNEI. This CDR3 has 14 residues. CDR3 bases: TGTGCCAGCAGTGATCGCACAGGCTCCTACGAGCAGTACTTC. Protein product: CASSDRTGSYEQYF.

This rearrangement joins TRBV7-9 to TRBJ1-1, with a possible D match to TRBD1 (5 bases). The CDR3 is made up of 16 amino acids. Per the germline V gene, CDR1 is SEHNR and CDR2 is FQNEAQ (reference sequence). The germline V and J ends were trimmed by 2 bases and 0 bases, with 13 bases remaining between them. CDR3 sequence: CASSLRTRRVNTEAFF. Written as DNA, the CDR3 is TGTGCCAGCAGCTTAAGGACCCGCAGGGTGAACACTGAAGCTTTCTTT.

CDR3 coding DNA: TGTGCCAGCAACCGCCGTAAAGGGGGTATCGGTGAAGCTTTCTTT. Its translation: CASNRRKGGIGEAFF. V gene TRBV27 combines with J gene TRBJ1-1; tentatively, D is TRBD1 (6 bases). Germline V gene data show CDR1 as MNHEY and CDR2 as SMNVEV (reference sequence). The CDR3 runs to 15 residues. The germline V and J ends were trimmed by 7 bases and 7 bases, with 22 bases remaining between them.

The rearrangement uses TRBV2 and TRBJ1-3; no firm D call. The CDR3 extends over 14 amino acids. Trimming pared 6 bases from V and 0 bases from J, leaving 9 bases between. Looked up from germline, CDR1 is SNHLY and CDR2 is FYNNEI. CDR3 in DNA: TGTGCCAGCAGGCTGGGGAGCTCTGGAAACACCATATATTTT. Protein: CASRLGSSGNTIYF. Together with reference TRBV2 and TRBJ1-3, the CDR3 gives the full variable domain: EPEVTQTPSHQVTQMGQEVILRCVPISNHLYFYWYRQILGQKVEFLVSFYNNEISEKSEIFDDQFSVERPDGSNFTLKIRSTKLEDSAMYFCASRLGSSGNTIYFGEGSWLTVV.

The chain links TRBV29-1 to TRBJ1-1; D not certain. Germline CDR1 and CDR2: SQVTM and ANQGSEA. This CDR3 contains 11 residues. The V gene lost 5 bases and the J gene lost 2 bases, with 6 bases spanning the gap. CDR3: CSVSRNTEAFF. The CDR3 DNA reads TGCAGCGTTTCCAGAAACACTGAAGCTTTCTTT.

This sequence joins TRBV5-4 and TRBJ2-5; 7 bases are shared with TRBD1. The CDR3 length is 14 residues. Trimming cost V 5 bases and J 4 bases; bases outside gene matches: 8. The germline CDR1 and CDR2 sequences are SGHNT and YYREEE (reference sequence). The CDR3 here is CASRPDRAVETQYF. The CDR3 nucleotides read TGTGCCAGCAGACCTGACAGGGCGGTAGAGACCCAGTACTTC.

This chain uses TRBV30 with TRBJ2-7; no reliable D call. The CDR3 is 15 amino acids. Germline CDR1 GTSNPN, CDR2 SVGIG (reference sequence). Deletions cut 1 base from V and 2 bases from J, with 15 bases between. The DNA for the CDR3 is TGTGCCTGGAGTGCCGTGGCGCTAGTACCCTACGAGCAGTACTTC. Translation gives CAWSAVALVPYEQYF. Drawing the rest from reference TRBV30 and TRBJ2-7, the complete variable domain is SQTIHQWPATLVQPVGSPLSLECTVEGTSNPNLYWYRQAAGRGLQLLFYSVGIGQISSEVPQNLSASRPQDRQFILSSKKLLLSDSGFYLCAWSAVALVPYEQYFGPGTRLTVT.

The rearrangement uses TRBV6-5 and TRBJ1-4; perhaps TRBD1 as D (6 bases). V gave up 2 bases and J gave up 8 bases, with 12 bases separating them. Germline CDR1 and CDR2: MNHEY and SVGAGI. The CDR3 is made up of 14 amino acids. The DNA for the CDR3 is TGTGCCAGCAGTTACAGGGGGGGAGGCGAAAAACTGTTTTTT. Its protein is CASSYRGGGEKLFF.

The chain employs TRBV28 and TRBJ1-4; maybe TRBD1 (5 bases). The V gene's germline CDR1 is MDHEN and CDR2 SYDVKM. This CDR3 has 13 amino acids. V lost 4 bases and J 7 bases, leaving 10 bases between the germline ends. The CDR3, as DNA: TGTGCCAGCAGTTCCGGGGGAGGTGAAAAACTGTTTTTT. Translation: CASSSGGGEKLFF.

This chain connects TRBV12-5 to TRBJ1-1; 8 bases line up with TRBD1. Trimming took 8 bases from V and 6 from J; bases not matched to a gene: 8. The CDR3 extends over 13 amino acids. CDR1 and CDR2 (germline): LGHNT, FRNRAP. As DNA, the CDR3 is TGTGCTAGTAGAAAGGACAGGGTCCCTGAAGCTTTCTTT. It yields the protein CASRKDRVPEAFF. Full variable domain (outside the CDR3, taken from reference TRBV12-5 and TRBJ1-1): DARVTQTPRHKVTEMGQEVTMRCQPILGHNTVFWYRQTMMQGLELLAYFRNRAPLDDSGMPKDRFSAEMPDATLATLKIQPSEPRDSAVYFCASRKDRVPEAFFGQGTRLTVV.

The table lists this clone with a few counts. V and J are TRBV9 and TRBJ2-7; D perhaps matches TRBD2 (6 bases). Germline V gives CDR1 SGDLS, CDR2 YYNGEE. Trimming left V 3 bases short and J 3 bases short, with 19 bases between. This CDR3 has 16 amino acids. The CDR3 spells CASSGVGSPGLYEQYF. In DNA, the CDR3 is TGTGCCAGCAGCGGGGTCGGGTCCCCGGGACTCTACGAGCAGTACTTC.

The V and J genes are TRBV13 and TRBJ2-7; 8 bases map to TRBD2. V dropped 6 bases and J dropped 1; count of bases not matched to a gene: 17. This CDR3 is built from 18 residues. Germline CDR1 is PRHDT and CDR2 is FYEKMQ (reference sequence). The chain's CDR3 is CASRRRGGFSNHSYEQYF. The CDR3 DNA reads TGTGCCAGCAGGAGACGGGGGGGTTTCTCCAACCATTCCTACGAGCAGTACTTC. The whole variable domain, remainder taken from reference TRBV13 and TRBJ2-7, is AAGVIQSPRHLIKEKRETATLKCYPIPRHDTVYWYQQGPGQDPQFLISFYEKMQSDKGSIPDRFSAQQFSDYHSELNMSSLELGDSALYFCASRRRGGFSNHSYEQYFGPGTRLTVT.

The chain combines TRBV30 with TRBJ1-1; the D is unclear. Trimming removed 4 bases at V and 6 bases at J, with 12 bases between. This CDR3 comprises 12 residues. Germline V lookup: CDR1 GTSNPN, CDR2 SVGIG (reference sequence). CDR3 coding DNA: TGTGCCTGGATCCATCCTAGCCCTGAAGCTTTCTTT. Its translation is CAWIHPSPEAFF.

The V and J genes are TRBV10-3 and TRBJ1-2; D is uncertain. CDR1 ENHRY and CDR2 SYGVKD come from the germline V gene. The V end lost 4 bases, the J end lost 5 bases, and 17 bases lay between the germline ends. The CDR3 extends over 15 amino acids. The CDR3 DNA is TGTGCCATCAGTGGACCCGGGGAAGGGAGATATGGCTACACCTTC. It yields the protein CAISGPGEGRYGYTF.

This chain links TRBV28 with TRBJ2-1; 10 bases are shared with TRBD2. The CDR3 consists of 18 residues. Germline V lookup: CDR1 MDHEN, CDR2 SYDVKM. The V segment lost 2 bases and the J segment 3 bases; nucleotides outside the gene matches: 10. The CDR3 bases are TGTGCCAGCAGTTTACCTACCTGGACTAGCGGATTCTACAATGAGCAGTTCTTC. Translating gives CASSLPTWTSGFYNEQFF.

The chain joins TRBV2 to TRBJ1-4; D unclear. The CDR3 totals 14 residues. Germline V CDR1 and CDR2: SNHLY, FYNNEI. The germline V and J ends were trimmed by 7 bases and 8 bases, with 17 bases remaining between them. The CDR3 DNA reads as TGTGCCAGCACTCCTAGATCCGCGGGCGAAAAACTGTTTTTT. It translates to CASTPRSAGEKLFF.

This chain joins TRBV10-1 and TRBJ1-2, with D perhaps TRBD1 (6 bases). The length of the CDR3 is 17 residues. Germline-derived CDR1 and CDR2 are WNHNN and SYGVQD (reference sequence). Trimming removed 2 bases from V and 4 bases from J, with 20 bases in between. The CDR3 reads CASSETASRGGPYGYTF. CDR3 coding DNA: TGCGCCAGCAGTGAGACCGCTTCTAGGGGGGGGCCCTATGGCTACACCTTC.

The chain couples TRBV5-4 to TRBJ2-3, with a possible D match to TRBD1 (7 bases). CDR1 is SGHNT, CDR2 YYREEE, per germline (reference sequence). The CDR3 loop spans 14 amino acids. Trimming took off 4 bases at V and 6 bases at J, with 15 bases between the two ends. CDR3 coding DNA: TGTGCCAGCAGCGATGGACAGGCGGGGGATACGCAGTATTTT. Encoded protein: CASSDGQAGDTQYF.

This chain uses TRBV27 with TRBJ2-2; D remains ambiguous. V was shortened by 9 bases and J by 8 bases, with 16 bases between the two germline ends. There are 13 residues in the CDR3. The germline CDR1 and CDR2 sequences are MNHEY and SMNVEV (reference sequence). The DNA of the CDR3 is TGTGCCAGTGCGCCCATCCCTAGGGGGGAGCTGTTTTTT. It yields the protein CASAPIPRGELFF.

The CDR3 region has the DNA TGTGCCTGGAGTGTGGGAGGGGTGGTCACTGAAGCTTTCTTT. It yields the protein CAWSVGGVVTEAFF. This chain joins TRBV30 and TRBJ1-1; D perhaps matches TRBD1 (5 bases). Trimming stripped 0 bases from V and 4 bases from J, with 12 bases between. The CDR3 length is 14 residues. Germline V gives CDR1 GTSNPN, CDR2 SVGIG (reference sequence). Variable domain in full (rest from reference TRBV30 and TRBJ1-1): SQTIHQWPATLVQPVGSPLSLECTVEGTSNPNLYWYRQAAGRGLQLLFYSVGIGQISSEVPQNLSASRPQDRQFILSSKKLLLSDSGFYLCAWSVGGVVTEAFFGQGTRLTVV.

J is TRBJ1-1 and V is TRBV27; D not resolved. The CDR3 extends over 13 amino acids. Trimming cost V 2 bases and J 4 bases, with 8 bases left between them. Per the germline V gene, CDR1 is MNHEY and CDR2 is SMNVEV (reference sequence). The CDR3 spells CASSLVSGTEAFF. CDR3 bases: TGTGCCAGCAGTTTAGTTTCGGGCACTGAAGCTTTCTTT.

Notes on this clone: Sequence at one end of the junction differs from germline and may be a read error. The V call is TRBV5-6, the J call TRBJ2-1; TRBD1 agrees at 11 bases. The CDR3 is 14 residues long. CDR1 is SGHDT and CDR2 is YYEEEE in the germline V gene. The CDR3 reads CASSPSGTGGKLVF. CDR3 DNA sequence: TGTGCCAGCAGCCCCTCGGGGACAGGGGGAAAACTTGTCTTC.

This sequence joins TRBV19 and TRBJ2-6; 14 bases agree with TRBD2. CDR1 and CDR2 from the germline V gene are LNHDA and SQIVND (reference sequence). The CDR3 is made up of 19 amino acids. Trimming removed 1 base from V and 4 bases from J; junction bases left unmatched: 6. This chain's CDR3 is CASSIAGLAGGPGANVLTF. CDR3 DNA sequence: TGTGCCAGTAGTATAGCCGGACTAGCGGGGGGCCCCGGGGCCAACGTCCTGACTTTC.